This T cell receptor (beta chain) was sequenced in a study of shared T cell receptors in the human thymus. TCRdb's table, derived via immunoSEQ multiplex PCR, lists solely in-frame clones and lacks some. The data show under 450,000 clones, with 85% to 95% seen just once and roughly 0.021% held by the top ten. The V segment lost 8 bases and the J segment 6 bases; nucleotides outside the gene matches: 9. The CDR3 totals 14 residues. CDR1 MNHEY and CDR2 SMNVEV come from the germline V gene (reference sequence). The sample comprised thymocytes. This TCR was sampled from a human donor. This sequence joins TRBV27 and TRBJ2-1; 8 positions agree with TRBD2. The CDR3 DNA reads TGTGCCAGCGCAAACCGACTAGCGACCAATGAGCAGTTCTTC. Protein: CASANRLATNEQFF.